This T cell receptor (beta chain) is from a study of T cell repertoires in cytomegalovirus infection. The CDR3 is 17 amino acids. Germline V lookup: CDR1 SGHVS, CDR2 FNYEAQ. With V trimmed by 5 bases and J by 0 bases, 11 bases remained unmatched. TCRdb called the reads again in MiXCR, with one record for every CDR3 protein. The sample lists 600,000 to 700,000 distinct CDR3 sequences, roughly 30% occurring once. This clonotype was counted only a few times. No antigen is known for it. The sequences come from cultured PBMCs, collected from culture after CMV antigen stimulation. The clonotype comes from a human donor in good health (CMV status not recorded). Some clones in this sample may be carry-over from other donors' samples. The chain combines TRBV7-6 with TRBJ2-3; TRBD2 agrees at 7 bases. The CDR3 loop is CASSPPPGRISTDTQYF. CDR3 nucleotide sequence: TGTGCCAGCAGCCCCCCCCCCGGGAGGATTAGCACAGATACGCAGTATTTT.